The TCR beta chain under discussion was sequenced for a study of CD4 T cells in relation to SARS-CoV-2 and coronaviruses. Turning to this clone: The antigen is undetermined.

Sequenced by immunoSEQ multiplex PCR; TCRdb stores in-frame clones only, minus some. The sample records 25,000 to 35,000 clones, about 80% being singletons. The CDR3 extends over 14 amino acids. Germline assignment: CDR1 LNHDA and CDR2 SQIVND (reference sequence). The V and J ends lost 5 bases and 3 bases, in that order; junction bases with no gene match: 4. The unexposed donors gave CD4+ T cells in about 2011-2019, prior to COVID-19. CD4+ T cells were isolated from the cells after around eleven days of culture. Testing used SARS-CoV-2 S/N and four cold-coronavirus spikes on unexposed-donor CD4+ T cells, cells permitting. Half the medium was replaced with IL-2 medium on days 3 and 7.

The TCR was taken from a human donor in good health. Sequenced sample: CD4+ T cells from PBMCs, cultured in vitro. This chain connects TRBV19 to TRBJ2-3; TRBD1 agrees at 8 bases. Written as DNA, the CDR3 is TGTGCCAGTAGTCCCGGGACAGGAACAGATACGCAGTATTTT. Translation gives CASSPGTGTDTQYF.